Here is one T cell receptor beta chain with its context. Its antigen is still unknown. A multiplex PCR was run with 60 Vbeta primers and 13 Jbeta primers. Repertoires were generated with immunoSEQ multiplex PCR, while TCRdb's copy carries only in-frame clones and drops some. This table holds just over 80,000 clones, 78% found once. The germline V gene encodes CDR1 MGHRA and CDR2 YSYEKL. The V and J ends lost 3 bases and 8 bases respectively, with 19 bases between them. The CDR3 has 16 amino acids. The data were taken from a study of cytomegalovirus exposure and HLA in healthy donors. The study, taken as a whole, reports: Among the most significant clusters, several appeared linked to common viral pathogens in a later analysis. Confirmation was obtained in vitro that a few CMV-associated chains are specific for CMV antigens.

This sequence joins TRBV4-1 and TRBJ1-4; perhaps TRBD1 as D (6 bases). This receptor was identified in a man between 18 and 35 years old in good health and CMV-seropositive. The source material was PBMCs. The CDR3 is CASSHSRGGGLEKLFF. For the CDR3, the DNA is TGCGCCAGCAGCCACTCCAGGGGCGGGGGGTTGGAAAAACTGTTTTTT.